This TCR beta chain was recovered during a study of blood T cell repertoires in COVID-19. Study as a whole: The United States, Italy and Spain were the sources of the acute and convalescent COVID-19 samples.

The germline gives CDR1 MDHEN, CDR2 SYDVKM. The CDR3 runs to 15 residues. Trimming removed 1 base from V and 2 bases from J; junction bases left unmatched: 4. Measured with immunoSEQ multiplex PCR; TCRdb has only the in-frame clones, and not every one. The table lists 55,000 to 75,000 clones, around 80% of them singletons, with 3% to 3.5% in the top ten. This clone was picked up one time. This chain links TRBV28 with TRBJ1-2, with 7 positions matching TRBD1. The specimen was peripheral blood. This TCR derives from a man between 60 and 70 years old with acute or convalescent COVID-19. The CDR3 loop is CASSLYRDSNYGYTF. The DNA for the CDR3 is TGTGCCAGCAGTTTATATCGGGACAGCAACTATGGCTACACCTTC.